Here is one TCR beta chain with its context. Its target is unknown. The sample comes from a study of cytomegalovirus exposure and HLA in healthy donors. Study-wide results and limits: The later analysis indicated that the majority of CMV-associated TCR beta chains appeared HLA-restricted.

Trimming at V came to 5 bases and at J to 0 bases, leaving 12 bases not matched to a gene. This CDR3 contains 17 residues. The germline V gene encodes CDR1 LNHNV and CDR2 YYDKDF (reference sequence). The PCR contained 60 Vbeta and 13 Jbeta primers. Sequencing used immunoSEQ multiplex PCR; TCRdb keeps in-frame clones, though not all of them. This sample has around 68,000 clones, with just over 65% found just once. The receptor was isolated from a woman aged 25 to 45 in good health and CMV-seronegative. This chain uses TRBV15 with TRBJ1-1; 7 bases fit TRBD1. The specimen was PBMCs. The CDR3 protein is CATSSTGMGPMNTEAFF. The DNA for the CDR3 is TGTGCCACCAGCTCGACAGGGATGGGACCCATGAACACTGAAGCTTTCTTT.